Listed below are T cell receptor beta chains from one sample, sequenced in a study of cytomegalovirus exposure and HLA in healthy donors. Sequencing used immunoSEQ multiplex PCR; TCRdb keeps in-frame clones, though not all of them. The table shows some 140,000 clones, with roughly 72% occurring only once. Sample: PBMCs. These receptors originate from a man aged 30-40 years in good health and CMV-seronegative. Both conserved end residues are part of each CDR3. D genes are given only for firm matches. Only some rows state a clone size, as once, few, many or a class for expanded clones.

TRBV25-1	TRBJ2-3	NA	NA	CASSDVQGTDTQYF	TGTGCCAGCAGTGATGTCCAGGGCACAGATACGCAGTATTTT
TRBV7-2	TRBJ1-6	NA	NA	CASSLPGSPLHF	TGTGCCAGCAGCTTGCCGGGTTCACCCCTCCACTTT
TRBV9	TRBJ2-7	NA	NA	CASSGREGEQYF	TGTGCCAGCAGCGGGAGGGAAGGCGAGCAGTACTTC
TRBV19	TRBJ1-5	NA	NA	CASSIGASNQPQHF	TGTGCCAGTAGTATAGGAGCTAGCAATCAGCCCCAGCATTTT
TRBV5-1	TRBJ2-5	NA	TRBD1	CASKYTDREQETQYF	TGCGCCAGCAAATACACGGACAGGGAACAAGAGACCCAGTACTTC
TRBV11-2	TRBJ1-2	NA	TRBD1	CASSPGLGGQSRGYTF	TGTGCCAGCAGCCCCGGCCTTGGGGGACAGTCCAGGGGCTACACCTTC
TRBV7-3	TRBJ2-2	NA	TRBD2	CASSPSGGAMGTGELFF	TGTGCCAGCAGCCCTAGCGGGGGGGCCATGGGCACCGGGGAGCTGTTTTTT
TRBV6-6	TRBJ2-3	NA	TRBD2	CASSPRLAGADTQYF	TGTGCCAGCAGCCCGCGGCTAGCGGGGGCAGATACGCAGTATTTT
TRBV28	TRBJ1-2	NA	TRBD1	CASTPGQGSRYGYTF	TGTGCCAGCACCCCTGGACAGGGGAGCAGGTATGGCTACACCTTC
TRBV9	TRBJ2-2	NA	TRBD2	CASSVSAGGPNTGELFF	TGTGCCAGCAGCGTATCAGCGGGGGGGCCAAACACCGGGGAGCTGTTTTTT
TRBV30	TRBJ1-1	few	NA	CAWSVPGQLLNTEAFF	TGTGCCTGGAGTGTTCCGGGACAACTCTTGAACACTGAAGCTTTCTTT
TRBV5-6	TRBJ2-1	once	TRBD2	CASSAERGESYNEQFF	TGTGCCAGCAGCGCCGAGCGGGGCGAGTCCTACAATGAGCAGTTCTTC
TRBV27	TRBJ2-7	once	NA	CASSLQGEQYF	TGTGCCAGCAGTTTACAGGGCGAGCAGTACTTC
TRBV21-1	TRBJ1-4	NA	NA	CASSTITRSGEKLFF	TGTGCCAGCAGCACTATTACCAGGAGCGGGGAAAAACTGTTTTTT
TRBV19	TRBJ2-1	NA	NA	CASSQKARGQNEQFF	TGTGCCAGTAGTCAGAAAGCACGAGGGCAAAATGAGCAGTTCTTC
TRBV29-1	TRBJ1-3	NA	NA	CSVGTAGNTIYF	TGCAGCGTTGGAACGGCTGGAAACACCATATATTTT
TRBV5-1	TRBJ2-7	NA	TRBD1	CASSIGTGGPYEQYF	TGCGCCAGCAGCATAGGGACAGGGGGCCCCTACGAGCAGTACTTC
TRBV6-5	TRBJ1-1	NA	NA	CASRSRAGAFF	TGTGCCAGCAGATCGAGAGCGGGGGCTTTCTTT
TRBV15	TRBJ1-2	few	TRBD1	CATSRDRGLGPYGYTF	TGTGCCACCAGCAGAGACAGGGGGCTAGGTCCCTATGGCTACACCTTC
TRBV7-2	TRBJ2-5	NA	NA	CASSLGLQETQYF	TGTGCCAGCAGCTTAGGACTGCAAGAGACCCAGTACTTC